The clone carrying this T cell receptor beta chain came up many times. Its specificity is unknown. Germline CDR1 reads SGHRS; CDR2 reads YFSETQ. The CDR3 length is 14 residues. V lost 5 bases and J lost 5; bases outside the gene matches: 4. The data originate from a study of T cells in Graves' hyperthyroidism and ophthalmopathy. Points from the study as a whole: With a median lead of about six months before onset, the model predicted ophthalmopathy.

Template material for amplifying TCR beta CDR3 regions consisted of RNA transcripts. The primer set for the first-round RT-PCR of the TCR CDR3 was HTBI. MiXCR was run by TCRdb on the multiplex PCR reads, yielding one entry per CDR3 protein. The sample has some 340,000 distinct CDR3 sequences, around 13% seen once. Disease duration was under 3 months in the ophthalmopathy patients, who also had a Clinical Activity Score of at least 3 and a NOSPECS grade of at least 4. Source material: blood. This clonotype was sampled from a woman aged 40 to 55 with Graves' ophthalmopathy. V gene TRBV5-1 combines with J gene TRBJ2-3; 11 nucleotides align to TRBD2. CDR3 sequence: CASRAGTSGDTQYF. CDR3 sequence (DNA): TGCGCCAGCAGGGCTGGGACTAGCGGAGATACGCAGTATTTT.